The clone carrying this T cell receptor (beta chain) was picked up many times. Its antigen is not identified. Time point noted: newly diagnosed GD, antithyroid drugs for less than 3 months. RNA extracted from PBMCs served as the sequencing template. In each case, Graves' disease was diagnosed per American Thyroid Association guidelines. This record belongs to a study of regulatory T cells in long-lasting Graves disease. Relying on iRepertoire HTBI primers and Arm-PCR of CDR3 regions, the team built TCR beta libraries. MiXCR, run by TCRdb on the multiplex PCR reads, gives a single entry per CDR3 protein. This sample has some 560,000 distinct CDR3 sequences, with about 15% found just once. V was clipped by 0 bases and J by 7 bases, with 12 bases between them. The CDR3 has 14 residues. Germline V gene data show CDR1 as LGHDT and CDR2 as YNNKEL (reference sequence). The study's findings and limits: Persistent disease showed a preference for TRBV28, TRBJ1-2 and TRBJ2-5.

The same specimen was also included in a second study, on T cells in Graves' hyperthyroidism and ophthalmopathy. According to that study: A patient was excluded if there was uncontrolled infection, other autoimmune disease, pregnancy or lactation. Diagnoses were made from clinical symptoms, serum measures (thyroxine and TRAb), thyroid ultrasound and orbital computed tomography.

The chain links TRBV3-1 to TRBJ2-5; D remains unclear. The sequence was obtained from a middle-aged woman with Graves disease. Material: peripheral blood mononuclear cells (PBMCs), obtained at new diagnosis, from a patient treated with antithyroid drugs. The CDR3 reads CASSQDTASGTQYF. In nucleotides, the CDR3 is TGTGCCAGCAGCCAAGATACCGCCTCGGGGACCCAGTACTTC.